This TCR beta chain was captured by sequencing in a study of blood T cells in healthy people across ages. Germline CDR1 and CDR2: MNHNS and SASEGT. Trimming stripped 6 bases from V and 4 bases from J, with 12 bases between. The CDR3 contains 13 residues. A second PCR of roughly 7 to 11 cycles used a sample-barcoded 5' primer and a J-beta primer mix. Via MiXCR, TCRdb re-called the 5' RACE reads, giving one row per CDR3 protein. The sample consists of a few hundred thousand distinct CDR3 sequences, 45% to 65% of them appearing once. In its sample, this clonotype was seen many times. Isolation yielded PBMCs, at least 6.5 million per sample, in every case.

The sequence was obtained from a man in his fifties or sixties in good health. Sequenced sample: blood. V and J are TRBV6-1 and TRBJ1-1, with TRBD1 as a possible D gene (6 bases). The CDR3 spells CASRNQGTTEAFF. For the CDR3, the DNA is TGTGCCAGCAGGAATCAGGGGACCACTGAAGCTTTCTTT.